Listed here are 15 T cell receptor beta chains from one sample, sequenced in a study of blood T cell repertoires in COVID-19. The method was immunoSEQ multiplex PCR; TCRdb's version includes in-frame clones alone and lacks a portion of them. The sample lists about 140,000 clones, roughly 84% seen once, with approximately 8% in the top ten. The specimen was peripheral blood. The receptors come from a woman in her sixties or seventies with acute or convalescent COVID-19.

This clone was observed a few times. The chain is built from TRBV7-9 and TRBJ2-2, with D perhaps matching TRBD1 (5 bases). Germline loops: CDR1 SEHNR, CDR2 FQNEAQ (reference sequence). The CDR3 is 13 residues long. Trimming pared 8 bases from V and 4 bases from J, leaving 11 bases between. CDR3 amino acids: CASGAGFTGELFF. The CDR3, as DNA: TGTGCCAGCGGTGCAGGGTTCACCGGGGAGCTGTTTTTT.

This clone was picked up one time. The chain recombines TRBV7-9 with TRBJ1-1; D is uncertain. The CDR3 covers 12 residues. V was shortened by 8 bases and J by 4 bases, with 11 bases between the two germline ends. Germline CDR1 SEHNR, CDR2 FQNEAQ (reference sequence). CDR3 sequence: CASSSSSTEAFF. In DNA, the CDR3 is TGTGCCAGCTCCAGTAGTAGCACTGAAGCTTTCTTT. The full variable domain, in which reference TRBV7-9 and TRBJ1-1 provide the parts outside the CDR3, is DTGVSQNPRHKITKRGQNVTFRCDPISEHNRLYWYRQTLGQGPEFLTYFQNEAQLEKSRLLSDRFSAERPKGSFSTLEIQRTEQGDSAMYLCASSSSSTEAFFGQGTRLTVV.

The chain has TRBV14 and TRBJ1-2; D unclear. V lost 4 bases and J 4 bases, leaving 10 bases between the germline ends. CDR1 is SGHDN, CDR2 FVKESK, per germline. The CDR3 contains 13 residues. DNA for the CDR3: TGTGCCAGCAGCCCCGACATGAGCTATGGCTACACCTTC. Translation gives CASSPDMSYGYTF.

This sequence joins TRBV27 and TRBJ2-5; tentatively, D is TRBD2 (6 bases). V lost 6 bases and J 7 bases, leaving 15 bases between the germline ends. The CDR3 has 13 residues. Germline assignment: CDR1 MNHEY and CDR2 SMNVEV (reference sequence). The CDR3 DNA sequence: TGTGCCAGCAGCACCACGGGGGTAGGGACCCAGTACTTC. This translates into CASSTTGVGTQYF.

The chain links TRBV4-1 to TRBJ1-1; 7 positions match TRBD1. The CDR3 spans 15 residues. The junction had 7 bases not matched to a gene; V was cut back by 1 base and J by 5 bases. Germline assignment: CDR1 MGHRA and CDR2 YSYEKL. Here the CDR3 reads CASSQVQGELTEAFF. The CDR3 DNA reads TGCGCCAGCAGCCAAGTTCAGGGGGAACTAACTGAAGCTTTCTTT.

This rearrangement joins TRBV5-5 to TRBJ2-7; a possible D gene is TRBD1 (7 bases). This CDR3 is 15 amino acids long. The V gene's germline CDR1 is SGHKS and CDR2 YYEKEE (reference sequence). With 6 bases removed from V and 4 bases from J, the gap between germline ends came to 20 bases. DNA of the CDR3: TGTGCCAGCATCCCTGGGGGGACAGCCAATTACGAGCAGTACTTC. Its protein is CASIPGGTANYEQYF.

The chain has TRBV2 and TRBJ2-7; 8 positions agree with TRBD2. V gave up 4 bases and J gave up 7 bases; unmatched junction bases: 9. The length of the CDR3 is 14 residues. CDR1 and CDR2 from the germline V gene are SNHLY and FYNNEI. CDR3 loop: CASSVIAGSGEQYF. The DNA of the CDR3 is TGTGCCAGCAGTGTCATAGCGGGGAGTGGGGAGCAGTACTTC. Supplemented by reference TRBV2 and TRBJ2-7, the full variable domain reads EPEVTQTPSHQVTQMGQEVILRCVPISNHLYFYWYRQILGQKVEFLVSFYNNEISEKSEIFDDQFSVERPDGSNFTLKIRSTKLEDSAMYFCASSVIAGSGEQYFGPGTRLTVT.

V gene TRBV10-2 combines with J gene TRBJ1-2; TRBD1 is a possible D gene (5 bases). V was cut by 3 bases and J by 2 bases, with 7 bases left in between. This CDR3 is 13 amino acids long. Germline CDR1 is WSHSY and CDR2 is SAAADI. DNA of the CDR3: TGCGCCAGCAGTGAAAGGACAAACTATGGCTACACCTTC. As protein: CASSERTNYGYTF.

The rearrangement joins TRBV24-1 to TRBJ2-7; 7 nucleotides line up with TRBD2. The J segment lost 1 base and the V segment lost 5 bases, leaving 22 bases of the junction unmatched. The CDR3 covers 20 residues. Germline V lookup: CDR1 KGHDR, CDR2 SFDVKD. CDR3 protein: CATSGRRPWASGVRSYEQYF. CDR3 in DNA: TGTGCCACCAGTGGCCGCCGCCCCTGGGCGAGCGGGGTGCGATCCTACGAGCAGTACTTC.

V gene TRBV7-8 combines with J gene TRBJ1-6; D is possibly TRBD1 (6 bases). The V end lost 5 bases, the J end lost 7 bases, and 15 bases lay between the germline ends. The CDR3 extends over 15 amino acids. Germline lookup yields CDR1 SGHVS and CDR2 FQNEAQ. DNA for the CDR3: TGTGCCAGCAGCCCGACCCTCAGGGGAAATTCACCCCTCCACTTT. Translated: CASSPTLRGNSPLHF.

The V and J genes are TRBV28 and TRBJ1-5; D is unresolved. The CDR3 is 12 residues long. Per the germline V gene, CDR1 is MDHEN and CDR2 is SYDVKM. V shed 6 bases and J shed 3 bases, with 6 bases lying between them. The CDR3 bases are TGTGCCAGCAGGGCCCTCAATCAGCCCCAGCATTTT. It translates to CASRALNQPQHF.

The chain joins TRBV4-1 to TRBJ2-3; TRBD2 might be the D (7 bases). The CDR3 has 17 residues. V lost 0 bases and J 2 bases, leaving 15 bases between the germline ends. CDR1 and CDR2 (germline): MGHRA, YSYEKL. DNA for the CDR3: TGCGCCAGCAGCCAAGAAGCATGGCGGGGGCTCACAGATACGCAGTATTTT. It is translated as CASSQEAWRGLTDTQYF.

The V call is TRBV6-1, the J call TRBJ2-5; TRBD1 aligns across 7 bases. Trimming removed 4 bases from V and 0 bases from J; junction bases left unmatched: 8. CDR3 size: 16 residues. The germline CDR1 and CDR2 sequences are MNHNS and SASEGT. CDR3 in amino acids: CASSVTFGQDQETQYF. The CDR3, as DNA: TGTGCCAGCAGTGTCACCTTTGGACAGGACCAAGAGACCCAGTACTTC.

For the CDR3, the DNA is TGTGCCTGGAGTGTACTCGGACAGGGGCTCAATGAGCAGTTCTTC. This translates into CAWSVLGQGLNEQFF. The chain joins TRBV30 to TRBJ2-1, with 9 bases matching TRBD1. The germline V gene has CDR1 GTSNPN and CDR2 SVGIG (reference sequence). Trimming took 0 bases from V and 6 from J; bases not matched to a gene: 6. The CDR3 spans 15 residues.

The chain joins TRBV28 to TRBJ2-3, with D perhaps matching TRBD2 (6 bases). The CDR3 contains 14 residues. Per the germline V gene, CDR1 is MDHEN and CDR2 is SYDVKM. V was cut by 6 bases and J by 1 base, with 11 bases left in between. CDR3 loop: CASSSPGGTDTQYF. The CDR3 DNA reads as TGTGCCAGCAGCTCTCCGGGGGGCACAGATACGCAGTATTTT.